The 16 T cell receptor beta chains reported below all come from one sample, sequenced in a study of CD39 and CD103 CD8 tumor-infiltrating T cells (dated by TCRdb to between 2018 and 2020). The method behind the library was the immunoSEQ multiplex PCR assay. The table comes from immuneACCESS by way of TCRdb, which keeps in-frame sequences with V and J called. Part of the clones is missing from these tables; in studies checked, under half for an unresolved V gene and the rest for unknown reasons. Present in this sample are about 3,600 clones, less than 65% of which were seen just once. The ten largest clones take up about 25% of the sample. Source material: CD39- CD103- CD8+ T cells sorted from the tumor. The sample's cell subset or site, from its label and the paper: CD103-CD39- double-negative CD45RA- CD8 T cells. The receptors were gathered from a human donor with head and neck squamous cell carcinoma.

V and J are TRBV7-9 and TRBJ1-2; D remains unclear. The CDR3 length is 14 residues. CDR1 and CDR2 (germline): SEHNR, FQNEAQ (reference sequence). The V end was cut by 6 bases, the J end by 4 bases, with 15 bases between. The DNA for the CDR3 is TGTGCCAGCAGTATAAGACCCCCTTCCTATGGCTACACCTTC. Translating gives CASSIRPPSYGYTF.

The chain links TRBV7-2 to TRBJ1-2; no definite D call. Germline CDR1 and CDR2: SGHTA and FQGNSA. CDR3 length: 13 amino acids. The V and J ends lost 1 base and 0 bases respectively, with 3 bases between them. DNA of the CDR3: TGTGCCAGCAGCTTAGGACCTAACTATGGCTACACCTTC. Protein: CASSLGPNYGYTF.

There are a few counts of this clone. The gene calls are TRBV7-9 and TRBJ1-2, with D uncertain. The CDR3 extends over 15 amino acids. Germline CDR1 reads SEHNR; CDR2 reads FQNEAQ (reference sequence). Deletions cut 4 bases from V and 2 bases from J, with 14 bases between. The CDR3 DNA reads TGTGCCAGCAGCTCCAGTGTTCGGCCCAACTATGGCTACACCTTC. This codes for CASSSSVRPNYGYTF.

This clone is labeled medium-sized (0.01 to 0.1%). This chain connects TRBV7-6 to TRBJ2-7; 7 bases are a match to TRBD2. The CDR3 consists of 14 residues. The J segment lost 1 base and the V segment lost 5 bases, leaving 5 bases of the junction unmatched. Germline V gene data show CDR1 as SGHVS and CDR2 as FNYEAQ. CDR3 protein: CASSLSGGSYEQYF. CDR3 DNA sequence: TGTGCCAGCAGCCTTTCGGGGGGATCCTACGAGCAGTACTTC. The full variable domain, rest sourced from reference TRBV7-6 and TRBJ2-7, is GAGVSQSPRYKVTKRGQDVALRCDPISGHVSLYWYRQALGQGPEFLTYFNYEAQQDKSGLPNDRFSAERPEGSISTLTIQRTEQRDSAMYRCASSLSGGSYEQYFGPGTRLTVT.

This rearrangement joins TRBV19 to TRBJ2-1; the D is unclear. Germline V CDR1 and CDR2: LNHDA, SQIVND (reference sequence). V lost 5 bases and J lost 9, with 5 bases in between. The CDR3 sequence is 10 residues long. The CDR3 protein is CASSGSEQFF. The CDR3 nucleotides are TGTGCCAGTAGTGGATCTGAGCAGTTCTTC.

V and J are TRBV9 and TRBJ2-7; the D gene could be TRBD1 or TRBD2 (5 bases each). Trimming took off 0 bases at V and 2 bases at J, with 12 bases between the two ends. The CDR3 has 15 amino acids. Germline CDR1 SGDLS, CDR2 YYNGEE. DNA for the CDR3: TGTGCCAGCAGCGTAGGAGGGACCTTCGCCTACGAGCAGTACTTC. Protein: CASSVGGTFAYEQYF.

The rearrangement joins TRBV5-1 to TRBJ2-5; D call uncertain. The CDR3 is made up of 12 amino acids. Trimming left V 4 bases short and J 0 bases short, with 4 bases between. Germline V gene data show CDR1 as SGHRS and CDR2 as YFSETQ. CDR3 DNA: TGCGCCAGCAGCATGTACCAAGAGACCCAGTACTTC. Its translation is CASSMYQETQYF.

The chain uses TRBV13 and TRBJ1-2; tentatively, D is TRBD1 (5 bases). CDR3 length: 15 amino acids. V was trimmed by 5 bases and J by 4 bases, leaving 17 bases between them. Germline V lookup: CDR1 PRHDT, CDR2 FYEKMQ (reference sequence). The CDR3 protein is CASSTGPQASYGYTF. The CDR3 DNA sequence: TGTGCCAGCAGCACGGGGCCCCAGGCCAGCTATGGCTACACCTTC.

About this clone itself: The sample holds other DNA sequences that translate to the same CDR3. The V call is TRBV6-5, the J call TRBJ2-7, with a possible D match to TRBD1 (6 bases). The CDR3 spans 15 residues. Germline CDR1 is MNHEY and CDR2 is SVGAGI. The ends were cut back, 0 bases at V and 0 bases at J, with 9 bases in the middle. This CDR3 reads CASSYSRGISYEQYF. CDR3 DNA sequence: TGTGCCAGCAGTTACTCTAGGGGGATCTCCTACGAGCAGTACTTC.

The V and J genes are TRBV19 and TRBJ2-7; TRBD1 aligns across 9 bases. The CDR3 is made up of 15 amino acids. Germline V gives CDR1 LNHDA, CDR2 SQIVND (reference sequence). The junction had 3 bases not matched to a gene; V was cut back by 1 base and J by 2 bases. In nucleotides, the CDR3 is TGTGCCAGTAGTATAGGACAGGGGGAGACCTACGAGCAGTACTTC. This codes for CASSIGQGETYEQYF.

By proportion, this clone is large (0.1 to 1%). This chain links TRBV4-1 with TRBJ1-2; TRBD1 matches at 7 bases. J was trimmed by 0 bases and V by 0 bases; bases with no gene match: 4. CDR1 MGHRA and CDR2 YSYEKL come from the germline V gene. CDR3 length: 16 amino acids. This chain's CDR3 is CASSQEQGTANYGYTF. The CDR3 nucleotides read TGCGCCAGCAGCCAAGAACAAGGGACAGCTAACTATGGCTACACCTTC.

The gene calls are TRBV7-9 and TRBJ1-2; 8 bases align to TRBD1. V lost 4 bases, J lost 3 bases, and 13 bases stayed unmatched. This CDR3 has 17 residues. Germline V CDR1 and CDR2: SEHNR, FQNEAQ (reference sequence). The DNA of the CDR3 is TGTGCCAGCAGCTCCCACCCACCCAGGGGGCTCGACTATGGCTACACCTTC. Encoded protein: CASSSHPPRGLDYGYTF. Full variable domain (rest looked up from reference TRBV7-9 and TRBJ1-2): DTGVSQNPRHKITKRGQNVTFRCDPISEHNRLYWYRQTLGQGPEFLTYFQNEAQLEKSRLLSDRFSAERPKGSFSTLEIQRTEQGDSAMYLCASSSHPPRGLDYGYTFGSGTRLTVV.

V gene TRBV10-3 combines with J gene TRBJ1-2, with D tentatively TRBD1 (6 bases). Germline V gene data show CDR1 as ENHRY and CDR2 as SYGVKD. V lost 6 bases and J lost 4, with 18 bases in between. CDR3 length: 15 residues. This CDR3 is CAIREGGDGAYGYTF. CDR3 sequence (DNA): TGTGCCATCAGGGAGGGGGGTGACGGGGCCTATGGCTACACCTTC.

The chain is built from TRBV7-9 and TRBJ2-2; D not resolved. The V and J ends lost 5 bases and 5 bases respectively, with 21 bases between them. The germline gives CDR1 SEHNR, CDR2 FQNEAQ (reference sequence). This CDR3 is built from 17 residues. CDR3 sequence reads: CASSPDTGIMGTGELFF. In DNA form, the CDR3 reads TGTGCCAGCAGCCCCGACACTGGGATTATGGGGACCGGGGAGCTGTTTTTT.

The chain recombines TRBV29-1 with TRBJ1-5; 8 nucleotides agree with TRBD1. The CDR3 is 14 amino acids. V dropped 0 bases and J dropped 2; count of bases not matched to a gene: 0. Germline V gene sequence: CDR1 SQVTM, CDR2 ANQGSEA. This CDR3 reads CSVEETGGNQPQHF. In nucleotides, the CDR3 is TGCAGCGTTGAAGAGACAGGGGGCAATCAGCCCCAGCATTTT.

The chain is built from TRBV7-9 and TRBJ2-6; maybe TRBD1 (5 bases). V was trimmed by 5 bases and J by 0 bases, leaving 20 bases between them. Looked up from germline, CDR1 is SEHNR and CDR2 is FQNEAQ (reference sequence). The CDR3 is 19 amino acids. In DNA, the CDR3 is TGTGCCAGCAGCCGATCGACCTGGGGCTTAAGCTCTGGGGCCAACGTCCTGACTTTC. The encoded protein is CASSRSTWGLSSGANVLTF.